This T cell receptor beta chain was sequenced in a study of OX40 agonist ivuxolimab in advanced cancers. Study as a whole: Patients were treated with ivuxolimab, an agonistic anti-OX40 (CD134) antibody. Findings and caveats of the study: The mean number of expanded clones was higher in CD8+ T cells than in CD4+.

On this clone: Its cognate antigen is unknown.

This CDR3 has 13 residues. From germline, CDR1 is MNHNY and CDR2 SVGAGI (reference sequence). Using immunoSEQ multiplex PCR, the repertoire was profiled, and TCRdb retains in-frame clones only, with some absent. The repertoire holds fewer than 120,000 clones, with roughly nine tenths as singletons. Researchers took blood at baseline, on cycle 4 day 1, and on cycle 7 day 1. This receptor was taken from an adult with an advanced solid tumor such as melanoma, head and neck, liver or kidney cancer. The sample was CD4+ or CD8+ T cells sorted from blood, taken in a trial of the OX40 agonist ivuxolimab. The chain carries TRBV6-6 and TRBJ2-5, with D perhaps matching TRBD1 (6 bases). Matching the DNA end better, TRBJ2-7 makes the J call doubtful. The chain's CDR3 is CATQAGQIYEQYF. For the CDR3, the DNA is TGTGCCACACAGGCCGGACAGATCTACGAGCAGTACTTC.